The source of this T cell receptor (beta chain) is a study of blood T cell repertoires in COVID-19 (dated by TCRdb to the early 2020s). A note on the overall study: Samples covering the acute and convalescent phases of COVID-19 were provided by collaborators in the United States, Italy and Spain. The prospective study material was composed of cDNA or gDNA derived from T cells, B-cell-depleted T cells, or PBMCs. Nearly every sample came with metadata listing a de-identified subject ID, COVID-19 status, age in years and sex. The samples were drawn from two sources: the first 160 participants of the ongoing ImmuneRACE study, and 1,254 subjects contributed by 6 global collaborators. The repertoires were released in a freely available public database meant as a resource for research on the immune response to SARS-CoV-2. The dataset comprised deeply sampled blood TCRbeta repertoires from subjects exposed to, actively infected with, or recovered from COVID-19. Where available, HLA class I and class II types were obtained from metadata supplied by the sample provider rather than from assay-based typing. Broad study findings and their caveats: The amount of clinical and demographic metadata varied by source and participant and was provided uncurated.

Whole blood was collected in K2EDTA tubes by collaborating institutions according to the institutions' own protocols. Collaborator samples were shipped for TCRbeta analysis as frozen whole blood, isolated PBMCs, or DNA extracted from either sample type. The immunoSEQ Assay, a bias-controlled multiplex PCR, was used to amplify TCRbeta CDR3 regions from genomic DNA. From the authors' description of their analysis: Within the assay, amplification of reference gene primers was used to estimate how many nucleated cells each sample contained. To quantify the absolute abundance of each unique TCRbeta CDR3 rearrangement, sequence reads were collapsed and filtered. For each sample, productive Simpson clonality was calculated as the square root of Simpson's diversity index across productive rearrangements. In TCRdb, the immuneACCESS table is reduced to in-frame sequences with V and J assigned. These tables do not hold every clone; where another copy was compared, an unresolved V gene accounts for under half, and the others remain unexplained. D and trimming come from the DNA, and the V and J calls and clone size come from that table. For this sample the table gives about 110,000 clones, of which approximately 82% were detected only once. Less than 8% of the sample is held by the ten biggest clonotypes.

A word on this clone: The antigen it recognizes is unknown. Qualities for individual bases were not recorded, and no much larger clone is one base off.

The cysteine opens and the phenylalanine closes a CDR3 of 15 amino acids. Kept here is only the CDR3 DNA, which spans 45 bases and is read in frame from base 1. Trimmed from V: 1 base; trimmed from J: 4 bases; junction bases lacking a gene match: 6. In the germline V gene, CDR1 corresponds to MGHRA and CDR2 to YSYEKL. The material sequenced was peripheral blood. This chain is built from TRBV4-1 and TRBJ1-1; 7 central bases correspond to TRBD1. The receptor was isolated from a woman older than 75 with active or convalescent COVID-19. The sequenced DNA: TGCGCCAGCAGCCAAGGAAGGGGGCGAGTCACTGAAGCTTTCTTT. Translated, it reads CASSQGRGRVTEAFF.